The entry that follows covers one TCR beta chain sequence. The entry originates in a study of blood T cell repertoires in COVID-19. Study in general: The United States, Italy and Spain provided the acute and convalescent COVID-19 samples. Sample material is recorded as cDNA or gDNA derived from T cells, B-cell-depleted T cells, or PBMCs.

Profiled with immunoSEQ multiplex PCR; TCRdb holds only in-frame clones, not every one. The data show 430,000 or so clones, about 87% seen once. The germline gives CDR1 SGHDN, CDR2 FVKESK. CDR3 length: 13 residues. V shed 3 bases and J 6 bases; nucleotides not matched to a gene: 5. The clonotype comes from a man in his late teens or twenties with COVID-19, enrolled during active disease. Sequencing was done on a sample of peripheral blood. The chain joins TRBV14 to TRBJ2-7, with 7 nucleotides matching TRBD2. Here the CDR3 reads CASSQAGRGEQYF. The CDR3 DNA sequence: TGTGCCAGCAGCCAGGCAGGGAGGGGCGAGCAGTACTTC.